This T cell receptor (beta chain) stems from a study of CD8 T cells in Susac syndrome. Peripheral blood CD8+ and CD4+ T cells were profiled by TCR beta sequencing. RNA was extracted with the RNeasy kit, and a quantity of about 0.5 to 1 ug was reverse transcribed using random hexamers. Multiplex PCR with immunoSEQ amplified the TCR beta CDR3 across 54 Vbeta and 13 Jbeta. MiXCR was run by TCRdb on the immunoSEQ multiplex PCR reads, yielding one entry per CDR3 protein. The profile shows some 100,000 distinct CDR3 sequences, about 95% of them singletons. On this clonotype itself: Its antigen is not known.

In germline, CDR1 is MDHEN, CDR2 SYDVKM. The CDR3 spans 14 residues. V lost 5 bases to trimming and J lost 5 bases, with 15 bases between them. Whole-study results and caveats: CD8+ clones in Susac expanded most in TEMRA cells and active patients.

The J gene is TRBJ2-5, the V gene TRBV28, with a weak D call TRBD1 (5 bases). The sequencing input was CD8+ T cells from PBMCs. The receptor's source is a human donor with Susac syndrome. The CDR3 bases are TGTGCCAGCAGTATACCTCCTAAGGGGGAGACCCAGTACTTC. This gives the protein CASSIPPKGETQYF.